This T cell receptor beta chain was retrieved from a study of T cells in Graves' hyperthyroidism and ophthalmopathy. PBMCs were obtained from over 8.5 ml fresh peripheral blood. Amplified TCR beta CDR3 regions derived from RNA transcripts. An initial round of RT-PCR targeting the TCR CDR3 relied on the HTBI primer set. TCRdb fed the multiplex PCR reads into MiXCR, producing one record per CDR3 protein. In the table there are approximately 600,000 distinct CDR3 sequences, about 14% of which are singletons. V was clipped by 6 bases and J by 0 bases, with 15 bases between them. Germline-derived CDR1 and CDR2 are GTSNPN and SVGIG (reference sequence). CDR3 length: 14 amino acids. This clonotype was detected only a few times.

The chain is built from TRBV30 and TRBJ2-7, with a tentative D call TRBD2 (6 bases). The sequencing sample was made of blood. This TCR came from a woman between 40 and 50 years old with Graves' ophthalmopathy. The CDR3 reads CACCGRGSSYEQYF. The CDR3 nucleotides are TGTGCCTGCTGCGGGCGGGGTTCCTCCTACGAGCAGTACTTC.